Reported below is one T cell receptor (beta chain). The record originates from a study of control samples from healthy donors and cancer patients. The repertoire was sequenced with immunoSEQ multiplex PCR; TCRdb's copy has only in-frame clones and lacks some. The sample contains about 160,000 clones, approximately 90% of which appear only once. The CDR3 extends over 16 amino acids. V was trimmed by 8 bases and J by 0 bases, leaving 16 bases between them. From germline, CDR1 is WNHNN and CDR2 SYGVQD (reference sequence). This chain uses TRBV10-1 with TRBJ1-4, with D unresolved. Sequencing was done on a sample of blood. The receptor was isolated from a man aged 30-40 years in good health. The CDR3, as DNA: TGCGCCAGCCAACAGAAACAAACTGCAACTAATGAAAAACTGTTTTTT. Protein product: CASQQKQTATNEKLFF.